The 12 T cell receptor beta chains below come from one sample, sequenced in a study of cytomegalovirus exposure and HLA in healthy donors. With 60 Vbeta and 13 Jbeta primers, the PCR was carried out. Measured with immunoSEQ multiplex PCR; TCRdb has only the in-frame clones, and not every one. The table has 55,000 to 70,000 clones, 75% to 90% seen once; the top ten hold approximately 3.9%. Sequenced sample: PBMCs. Receptors were obtained from a woman aged 40 to 50 in good health and CMV-seronegative.

In its sample, this clone was seen once. The V call is TRBV5-1, the J call TRBJ2-1, with 10 nucleotides matching TRBD2. Germline CDR1 SGHRS, CDR2 YFSETQ. The V gene end was trimmed by 4 bases and the J gene end by 3 bases; junction bases not matched to a gene: 4. The CDR3 totals 15 residues. The CDR3 DNA sequence: TGCGCCAGCAGCATCGGGACTAGCGACTACAATGAGCAGTTCTTC. Amino acid sequence: CASSIGTSDYNEQFF.

This chain links TRBV7-9 with TRBJ2-7; 7 bases line up with TRBD1. The CDR3 length is 15 residues. The junction had 7 bases not matched to a gene; V was cut back by 5 bases and J by 0 bases. Germline V gene sequence: CDR1 SEHNR, CDR2 FQNEAQ (reference sequence). The CDR3, as DNA: TGTGCCAGCAGCCGGGGACAGATTAGCTCCTACGAGCAGTACTTC. Protein product: CASSRGQISSYEQYF. Filled out from reference TRBV7-9 and TRBJ2-7, the complete variable domain reads DTGVSQNPRHKITKRGQNVTFRCDPISEHNRLYWYRQTLGQGPEFLTYFQNEAQLEKSRLLSDRFSAERPKGSFSTLEIQRTEQGDSAMYLCASSRGQISSYEQYFGPGTRLTVT.

V gene TRBV9 combines with J gene TRBJ2-2, with TRBD2 matching over 14 bases. The CDR3 runs to 18 residues. The junction had 10 bases not matched to a gene; V was cut back by 4 bases and J by 5 bases. CDR1 and CDR2 from the germline V gene are SGDLS and YYNGEE. CDR3 in amino acids: CASSPKGLAGAQTGELFF. The CDR3 DNA reads TGTGCCAGCAGCCCGAAGGGACTAGCGGGAGCTCAGACCGGGGAGCTGTTTTTT.

The gene calls are TRBV28 and TRBJ2-7; weak D call: TRBD2 (6 bases). The CDR3 extends over 14 amino acids. Trimming took off 7 bases at V and 0 bases at J, with 13 bases between the two ends. Germline V gene data show CDR1 as MDHEN and CDR2 as SYDVKM. The CDR3 loop reads CASTRGMFSYEQYF. The CDR3, as DNA: TGTGCCAGCACTCGCGGGATGTTCTCCTACGAGCAGTACTTC.

The gene calls are TRBV5-1 and TRBJ1-2; D is uncertain. The CDR3 is 15 amino acids. Germline V lookup: CDR1 SGHRS, CDR2 YFSETQ. Trimming pared 0 bases from V and 5 bases from J, leaving 14 bases between. This CDR3 reads CASSLDPLMRYGYTF. Written as DNA, the CDR3 is TGCGCCAGCAGCTTGGATCCATTGATGAGGTATGGCTACACCTTC.

The rearrangement joins TRBV7-3 to TRBJ2-3; D unclear. From germline, CDR1 is SGHTA and CDR2 FQGTGA. Deletions cut 2 bases from V and 5 bases from J, with 5 bases between. The CDR3 length is 12 residues. The CDR3 coding sequence is TGTGCCAGCAGCTTACACGGAGATACGCAGTATTTT. Translating it yields CASSLHGDTQYF.

This clone was seen once. The chain employs TRBV27 and TRBJ2-7; D might be TRBD2 (6 bases). Germline values: CDR1 MNHEY, CDR2 SMNVEV (reference sequence). V shed 2 bases and J shed 2 bases, with 22 bases lying between them. CDR3 length: 18 amino acids. The CDR3, as DNA: TGTGCCAGCAGTTTAACCGGAGAGGGGAGGACAAATACCTACGAGCAGTACTTC. Protein: CASSLTGEGRTNTYEQYF.

The V gene is TRBV5-4, the J gene TRBJ2-2; a weak D match, TRBD2 (6 bases). Germline V CDR1 and CDR2: SGHNT, YYREEE (reference sequence). This CDR3 region has 15 residues. V was pared by 1 base and J by 5 bases, with 12 bases between. CDR3 in amino acids: CASSLSGVVTGELFF. In DNA, the CDR3 is TGTGCCAGCAGCTTGTCGGGAGTTGTTACCGGGGAGCTGTTTTTT.

This clone was seen a handful of times. This chain connects TRBV19 to TRBJ2-2, with a tentative D call TRBD1 (6 bases). Between the trimmed V and J ends, which lost 4 bases and 5 bases, there was a span of 11 bases. Germline CDR1 is LNHDA and CDR2 is SQIVND (reference sequence). The CDR3 is 14 residues long. The CDR3 loop reads CASSTLDRTGELFF. The CDR3 region has the DNA TGTGCCAGTAGTACCTTGGACAGAACCGGGGAGCTGTTTTTT.

The chain employs TRBV28 and TRBJ2-7, with 7 bases lining up with TRBD2. CDR1 MDHEN and CDR2 SYDVKM come from the germline V gene. Trimming removed 5 bases from V and 2 bases from J; junction bases left unmatched: 6. The CDR3 extends over 14 amino acids. The DNA for the CDR3 is TGTGCCAGCAGTATAGCGGGTACTACCTACGAGCAGTACTTC. The encoded protein is CASSIAGTTYEQYF. The whole variable domain, remainder taken from reference TRBV28 and TRBJ2-7, is DVKVTQSSRYLVKRTGEKVFLECVQDMDHENMFWYRQDPGLGLRLIYFSYDVKMKEKGDIPEGYSVSREKKERFSLILESASTNQTSMYLCASSIAGTTYEQYFGPGTRLTVT.

The gene calls are TRBV19 and TRBJ1-4; tentatively, D is TRBD1 (6 bases). CDR1 is LNHDA, CDR2 SQIVND, per germline (reference sequence). Deletions cut 10 bases from V and 8 bases from J, with 20 bases between. The CDR3 contains 14 residues. The CDR3 sequence is CATHRGHAGEKLFF. CDR3 in DNA: TGTGCCACCCACCGGGGACATGCAGGCGAAAAACTGTTTTTT. Complete variable domain (other parts from reference TRBV19 and TRBJ1-4): DGGITQSPKYLFRKEGQNVTLSCEQNLNHDAMYWYRQDPGQGLRLIYYSQIVNDFQKGDIAEGYSVSREKKESFPLTVTSAQKNPTAFYLCATHRGHAGEKLFFGSGTQLSVL.

This sequence joins TRBV4-3 and TRBJ2-2; TRBD2 agrees at 12 bases. CDR1 and CDR2 from the germline V gene are LGHNA and YSLEER. Unmatched junction bases numbered 9, after V lost 0 bases and J lost 7 bases. This CDR3 spans 18 amino acids. CDR3 DNA sequence: TGCGCCAGCAGCCAAGATGTCGGGCTAGCGGGAGGGAGCGGGGAGCTGTTTTTT. It translates to CASSQDVGLAGGSGELFF.